These 9 T cell receptor beta chains came from one sample sequenced in a study of shared clonotypes between healthy human individuals. The repertoire was sequenced with immunoSEQ multiplex PCR; TCRdb's copy has only in-frame clones and lacks some. The sample lists 650,000 to 800,000 clones; about 91% were seen once. Naive CD8 cells were CD45RO-negative, positively selected for CCR7, excluding terminally differentiated effector memory CD45RA+ cells. The sequenced sample was naive CD8+ T cells sorted from blood. These receptors all come from a young man in good health.

The gene calls are TRBV29-1 and TRBJ2-3, with 8 bases lining up with TRBD2. V trimming: 4 bases; J trimming: 4 bases; junction bases outside the gene matches: 13. The CDR3 is made up of 16 amino acids. Germline V CDR1 and CDR2: SQVTM, ANQGSEA. CDR3 residues: CSVVFREGKGPDTQYF. The DNA for the CDR3 is TGCAGCGTTGTTTTTCGGGAGGGGAAGGGTCCAGATACGCAGTATTTT.

The rearrangement joins TRBV30 to TRBJ1-4, with D tentatively TRBD1 (6 bases). Trimming removed 0 bases from V and 3 bases from J, with 8 bases in between. This CDR3 spans 14 amino acids. The germline V gene encodes CDR1 GTSNPN and CDR2 SVGIG (reference sequence). CDR3 nucleotide sequence: TGTGCCTGGAGTGTGGGGGCCTCTAATGAAAAACTGTTTTTT. Protein: CAWSVGASNEKLFF. The full variable domain, rest sourced from reference TRBV30 and TRBJ1-4, is SQTIHQWPATLVQPVGSPLSLECTVEGTSNPNLYWYRQAAGRGLQLLFYSVGIGQISSEVPQNLSASRPQDRQFILSSKKLLLSDSGFYLCAWSVGASNEKLFFGSGTQLSVL.

The chain has TRBV4-1 and TRBJ2-7; a weak D match, TRBD1 (6 bases). CDR3 length: 13 residues. Germline V CDR1 and CDR2: MGHRA, YSYEKL. V gave up 8 bases and J gave up 0 bases, with 11 bases separating them. Written as DNA, the CDR3 is TGCGCCAGCGCAGACAGGAGCTCCTACGAGCAGTACTTC. Translated, it gives CASADRSSYEQYF.

This CDR3 reads CASSWGGDTQYF. CDR3 nucleotide sequence: TGTGCCAGCAGCTGGGGAGGGGATACGCAGTATTTT. The chain links TRBV7-9 to TRBJ2-3; 7 positions match TRBD2. The CDR3 sequence is 12 residues long. Germline loops: CDR1 SEHNR, CDR2 FQNEAQ (reference sequence). Trimming removed 4 bases from V and 6 bases from J; junction bases left unmatched: 1.

The chain employs TRBV27 and TRBJ2-2; TRBD2 matches 12 bases. CDR1 MNHEY and CDR2 SMNVEV come from the germline V gene (reference sequence). V shed 5 bases, J shed 5 bases, and the junction held 6 bases outside the gene matches. The length of the CDR3 is 16 residues. CDR3 sequence: CASSRPLAGGTGELFF. CDR3 DNA: TGTGCCAGCAGTCGGCCTCTAGCGGGAGGGACCGGGGAGCTGTTTTTT.

The chain combines TRBV29-1 with TRBJ1-1; D perhaps matches TRBD1 (5 bases). Between the trimmed V and J ends, which lost 4 bases and 6 bases, there was a span of 12 bases. From germline, CDR1 is SQVTM and CDR2 ANQGSEA. The CDR3 consists of 12 residues. The CDR3 DNA sequence: TGCAGCGTTGTCGTGGGGGGGTCTGAAGCTTTCTTT. This gives the protein CSVVVGGSEAFF. The variable domain in full, with the rest retrieved from reference TRBV29-1 and TRBJ1-1, is SAVISQKPSRDICQRGTSLTIQCQVDSQVTMMFWYRQQPGQSLTLIATANQGSEATYESGFVIDKFPISRPNLTFSTLTVSNMSPEDSSIYLCSVVVGGSEAFFGQGTRLTVV.

The chain uses TRBV19 and TRBJ2-5, with 7 bases aligning to TRBD1. The V gene's germline CDR1 is LNHDA and CDR2 SQIVND (reference sequence). The CDR3 extends over 14 amino acids. V trimming: 5 bases; J trimming: 5 bases; junction bases outside the gene matches: 8. The CDR3 DNA follows: TGTGCCAGTAGTCGACAGGGCATTAGGGAGACCCAGTACTTC. It specifies CASSRQGIRETQYF.

This clone is a singleton in its sample. This sequence joins TRBV11-2 and TRBJ2-3; D is possibly TRBD1 or TRBD2 (5 bases each). Trimming cost V 3 bases and J 1 base, with 8 bases left between them. Germline V CDR1 and CDR2: SGHAT, FQNNGV. The CDR3 is 14 residues long. CDR3 loop: CASSLVGGTDTQYF. CDR3 nucleotide sequence: TGTGCCAGCAGCTTGGTGGGGGGCACAGATACGCAGTATTTT. The entire variable domain, with the rest obtained from reference TRBV11-2 and TRBJ2-3, is as follows: EAGVAQSPRYKIIEKRQSVAFWCNPISGHATLYWYQQILGQGPKLLIQFQNNGVVDDSQLPKDRFSAERLKGVDSTLKIQPAKLEDSAVYLCASSLVGGTDTQYFGPGTRLTVL.

The chain has TRBV5-3 and TRBJ2-1; a weak D match, TRBD2 (5 bases). TRBV5-3 is an ORF for which the function is uncertain. Trimming left V 10 bases short and J 0 bases short, with 8 bases between. This CDR3 comprises 12 residues. CDR3 DNA sequence: TGTGCCTATGGGAGCTCCTACAATGAGCAGTTCTTC. Translation gives CAYGSSYNEQFF.